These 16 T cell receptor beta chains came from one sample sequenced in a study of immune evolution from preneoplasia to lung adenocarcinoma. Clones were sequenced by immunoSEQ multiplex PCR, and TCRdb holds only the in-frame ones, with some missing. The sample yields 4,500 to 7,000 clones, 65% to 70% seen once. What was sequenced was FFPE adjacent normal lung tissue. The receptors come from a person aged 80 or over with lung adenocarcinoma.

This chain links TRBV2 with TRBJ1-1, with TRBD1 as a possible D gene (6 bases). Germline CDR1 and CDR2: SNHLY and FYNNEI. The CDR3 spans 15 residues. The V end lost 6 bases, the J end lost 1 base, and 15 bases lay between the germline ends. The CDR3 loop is CASSLQGSGNTEAFF. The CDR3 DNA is TGTGCCAGCAGCTTACAGGGAAGCGGGAACACTGAAGCTTTCTTT.

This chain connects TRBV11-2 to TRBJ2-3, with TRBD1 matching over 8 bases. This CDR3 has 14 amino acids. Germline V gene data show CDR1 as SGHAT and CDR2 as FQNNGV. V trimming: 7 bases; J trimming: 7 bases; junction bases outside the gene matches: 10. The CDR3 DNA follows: TGTGCCAGCACGACAGGGGTCACGCGGAATACGCAGTATTTT. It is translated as CASTTGVTRNTQYF.

The CDR3 is CASSLASGGMDIQYF. The CDR3 region has the DNA TGTGCCAGCAGCTTGGCCAGCGGGGGGATGGACATTCAGTACTTC. This chain links TRBV5-4 with TRBJ2-4, with 9 bases that match TRBD2. The CDR3 contains 15 residues. The V segment lost 0 bases and the J segment 8 bases; nucleotides outside the gene matches: 6. The V gene's germline CDR1 is SGHNT and CDR2 YYREEE (reference sequence).

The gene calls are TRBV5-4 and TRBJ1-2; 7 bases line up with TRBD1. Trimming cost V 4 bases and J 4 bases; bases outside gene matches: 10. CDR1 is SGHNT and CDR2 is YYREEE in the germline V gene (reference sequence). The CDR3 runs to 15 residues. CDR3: CASSPVDRQFYGYTF. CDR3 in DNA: TGTGCCAGCAGCCCCGTGGACAGGCAGTTCTATGGCTACACCTTC.

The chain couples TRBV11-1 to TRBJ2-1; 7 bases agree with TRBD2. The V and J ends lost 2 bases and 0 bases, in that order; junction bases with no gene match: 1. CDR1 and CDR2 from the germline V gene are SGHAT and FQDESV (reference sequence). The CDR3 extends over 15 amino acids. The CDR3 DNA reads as TGTGCCAGCAGCTTATGGGGGGGCTCCTACAATGAGCAGTTCTTC. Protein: CASSLWGGSYNEQFF.

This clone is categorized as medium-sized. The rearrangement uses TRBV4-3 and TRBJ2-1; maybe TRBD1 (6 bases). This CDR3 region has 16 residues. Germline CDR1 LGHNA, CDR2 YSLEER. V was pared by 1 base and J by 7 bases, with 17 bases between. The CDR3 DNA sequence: TGCGCCAGCAGCCAAGGCGTAATTACAGGGCAGAATGAGCAGTTCTTC. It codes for CASSQGVITGQNEQFF.

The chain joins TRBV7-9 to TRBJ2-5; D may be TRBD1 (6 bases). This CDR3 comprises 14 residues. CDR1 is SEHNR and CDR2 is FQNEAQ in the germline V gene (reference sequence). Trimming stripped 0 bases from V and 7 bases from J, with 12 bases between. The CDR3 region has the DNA TGTGCCAGCAGCTTAGCCGCAGGGGTGAGGACCCAGTACTTC. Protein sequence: CASSLAAGVRTQYF.

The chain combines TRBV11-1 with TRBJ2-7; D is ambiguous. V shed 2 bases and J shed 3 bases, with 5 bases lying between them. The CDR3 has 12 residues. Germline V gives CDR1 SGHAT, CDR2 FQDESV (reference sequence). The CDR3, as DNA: TGTGCCAGCAGCTTAACAAACTACGAGCAGTACTTC. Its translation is CASSLTNYEQYF. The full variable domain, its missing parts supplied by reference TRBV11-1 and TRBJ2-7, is EAEVAQSPRYKITEKSQAVAFWCDPISGHATLYWYRQILGQGPELLVQFQDESVVDDSQLPKDRFSAERLKGVDSTLKIQPAELGDSAMYLCASSLTNYEQYFGPGTRLTVT.

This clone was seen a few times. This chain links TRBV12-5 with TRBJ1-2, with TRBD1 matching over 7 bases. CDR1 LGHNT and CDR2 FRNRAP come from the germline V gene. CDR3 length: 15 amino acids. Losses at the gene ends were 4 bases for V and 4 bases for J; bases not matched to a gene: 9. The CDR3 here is CASGSYGDRSYGYTF. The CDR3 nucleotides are TGTGCTAGTGGTTCGTACGGGGACAGAAGCTATGGCTACACCTTC.

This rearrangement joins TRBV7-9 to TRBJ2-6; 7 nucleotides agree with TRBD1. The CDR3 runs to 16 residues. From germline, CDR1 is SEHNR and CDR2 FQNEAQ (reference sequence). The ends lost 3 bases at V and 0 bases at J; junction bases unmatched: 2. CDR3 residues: CASSLKGASGANVLTF. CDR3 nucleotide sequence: TGTGCCAGCAGCTTGAAGGGGGCCTCTGGGGCCAACGTCCTGACTTTC.

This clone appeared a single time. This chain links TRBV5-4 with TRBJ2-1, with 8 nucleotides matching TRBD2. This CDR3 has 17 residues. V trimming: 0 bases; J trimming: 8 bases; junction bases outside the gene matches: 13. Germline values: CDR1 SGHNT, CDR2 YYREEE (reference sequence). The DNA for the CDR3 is TGTGCCAGCAGCTTGGAAGGGCTAGCGGGTTTTCAAGATGAGCAGTTCTTC. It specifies CASSLEGLAGFQDEQFF.

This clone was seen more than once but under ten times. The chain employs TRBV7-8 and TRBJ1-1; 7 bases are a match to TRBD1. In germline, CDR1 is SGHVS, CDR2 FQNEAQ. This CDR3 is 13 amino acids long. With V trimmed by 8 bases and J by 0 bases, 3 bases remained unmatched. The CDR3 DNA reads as TGTGCCAGCGGGGGACAGTTGAACACTGAAGCTTTCTTT. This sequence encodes CASGGQLNTEAFF.

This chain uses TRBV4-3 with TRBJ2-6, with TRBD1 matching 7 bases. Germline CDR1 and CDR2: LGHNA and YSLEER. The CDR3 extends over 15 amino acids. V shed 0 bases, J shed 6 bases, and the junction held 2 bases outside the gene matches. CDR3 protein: CASSQDQGEANVLTF. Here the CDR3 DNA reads TGCGCCAGCAGCCAAGATCAGGGGGAGGCCAACGTCCTGACTTTC.

Here the CDR3 DNA reads TGCAGCGTTGAAGGAGGGCGGGGGGGCTACAATGAGCAGTTCTTC. This translates into CSVEGGRGGYNEQFF. The rearrangement joins TRBV29-1 to TRBJ2-1, with 9 bases fitting TRBD2. The V gene's germline CDR1 is SQVTM and CDR2 ANQGSEA. The CDR3 length is 15 residues. Trimming removed 1 base from V and 3 bases from J; junction bases left unmatched: 4.

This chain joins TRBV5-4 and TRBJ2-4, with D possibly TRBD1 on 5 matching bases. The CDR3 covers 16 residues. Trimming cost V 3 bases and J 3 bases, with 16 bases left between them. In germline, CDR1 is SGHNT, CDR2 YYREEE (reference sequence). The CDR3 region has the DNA TGTGCCAGCAGCTCCTCGGCCAGGACAAACAAAAACATTCAGTACTTC. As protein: CASSSSARTNKNIQYF.

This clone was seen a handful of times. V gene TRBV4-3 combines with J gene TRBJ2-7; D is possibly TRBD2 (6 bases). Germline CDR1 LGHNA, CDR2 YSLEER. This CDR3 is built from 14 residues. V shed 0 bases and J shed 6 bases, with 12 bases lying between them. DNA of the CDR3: TGCGCCAGCAGCCAAGATTTCAGCGGGTTCGAGCAGTACTTC. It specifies CASSQDFSGFEQYF.